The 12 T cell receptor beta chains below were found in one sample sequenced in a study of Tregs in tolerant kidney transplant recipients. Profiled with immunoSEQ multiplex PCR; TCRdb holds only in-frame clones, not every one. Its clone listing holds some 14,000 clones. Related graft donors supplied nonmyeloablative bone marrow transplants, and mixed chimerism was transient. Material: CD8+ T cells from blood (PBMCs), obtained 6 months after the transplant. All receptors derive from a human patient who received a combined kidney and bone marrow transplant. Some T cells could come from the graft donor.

CDR3 DNA, as far as it was read: TGTGCCAGCAGCACTACCTACGAG. This gives the protein CASSTTYE. The whole CDR3 protein is CASSTTYEQYF. This chain uses TRBV5-6 with TRBJ2-7; D remains unclear. Read coverage stops 3 residues before the CDR3 terminus; the germline J gene supplies the remainder. The CDR3 consists of 11 residues. Looked up from germline, CDR1 is SGHDT and CDR2 is YYEEEE. V was pared by 4 bases and J by 2 bases, with 4 bases between.

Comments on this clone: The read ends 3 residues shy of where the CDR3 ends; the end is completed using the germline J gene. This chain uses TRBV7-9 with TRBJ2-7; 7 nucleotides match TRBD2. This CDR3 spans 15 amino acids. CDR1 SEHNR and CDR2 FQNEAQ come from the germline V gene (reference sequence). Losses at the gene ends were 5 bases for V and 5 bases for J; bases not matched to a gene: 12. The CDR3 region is CASSGIAGRPDEQYF. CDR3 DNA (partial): TGTGCCAGCAGCGGCATAGCGGGCCGACCGGACGAG. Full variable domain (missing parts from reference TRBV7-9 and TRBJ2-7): DTGVSQNPRHKITKRGQNVTFRCDPISEHNRLYWYRQTLGQGPEFLTYFQNEAQLEKSRLLSDRFSAERPKGSFSTLEIQRTEQGDSAMYLCASSGIAGRPDEQYFGPGTRLTVT.

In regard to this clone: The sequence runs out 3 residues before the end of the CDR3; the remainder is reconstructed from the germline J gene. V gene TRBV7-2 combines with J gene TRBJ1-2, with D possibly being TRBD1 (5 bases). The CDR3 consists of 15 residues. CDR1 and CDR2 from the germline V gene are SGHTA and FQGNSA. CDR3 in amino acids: CASSYSPLGQDTYTF. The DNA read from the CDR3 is TGTGCCAGCAGCTATTCTCCGCTGGGGCAGGATACC.

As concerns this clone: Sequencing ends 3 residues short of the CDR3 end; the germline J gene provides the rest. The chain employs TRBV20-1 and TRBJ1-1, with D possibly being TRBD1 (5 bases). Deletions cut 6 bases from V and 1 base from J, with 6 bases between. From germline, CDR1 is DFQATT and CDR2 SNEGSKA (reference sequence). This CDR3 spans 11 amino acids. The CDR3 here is CSAGGNTEAFF. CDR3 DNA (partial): TGCAGTGCGGGGGGGAACACTGAA.

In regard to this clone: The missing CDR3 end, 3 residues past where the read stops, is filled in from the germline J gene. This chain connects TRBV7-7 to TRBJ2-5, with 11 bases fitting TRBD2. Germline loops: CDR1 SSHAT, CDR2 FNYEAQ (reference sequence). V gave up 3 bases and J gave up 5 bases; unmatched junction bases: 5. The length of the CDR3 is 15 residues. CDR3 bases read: TGTGCCAGCAGCTTTAGCGGGGGGGCCGGGGAGACC. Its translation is CASSFSGGAGET. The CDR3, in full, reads CASSFSGGAGETQYF.

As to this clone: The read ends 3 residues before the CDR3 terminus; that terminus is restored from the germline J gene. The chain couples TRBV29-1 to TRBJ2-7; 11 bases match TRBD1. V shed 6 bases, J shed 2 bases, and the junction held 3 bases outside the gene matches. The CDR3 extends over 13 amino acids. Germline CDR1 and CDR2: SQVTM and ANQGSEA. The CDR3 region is CSVPGQGAYEQYF. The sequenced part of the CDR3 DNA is TGCAGCGTCCCGGGACAGGGGGCCTACGAG.

The part of the CDR3 DNA that was read is TGCGCCAGCAGGGGCGATCTCGGGGAG. This gives the protein CASRGDLGE. The whole CDR3 reads CASRGDLGELFF. The chain has TRBV10-1 and TRBJ2-2; D unresolved. The CDR3 end lies 3 residues beyond the end of the read and is filled in from the germline J gene. Trimming removed 6 bases at V and 7 bases at J, with 9 bases between. This CDR3 contains 12 residues. Germline V gives CDR1 WNHNN, CDR2 SYGVQD (reference sequence).

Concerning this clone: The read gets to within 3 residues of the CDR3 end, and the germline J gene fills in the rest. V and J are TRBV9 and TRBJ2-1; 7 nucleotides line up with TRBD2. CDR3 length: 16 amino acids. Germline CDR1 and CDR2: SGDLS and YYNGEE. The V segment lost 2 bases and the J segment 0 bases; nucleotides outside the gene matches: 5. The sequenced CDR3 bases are TGTGCCAGCAGCGTCACGGGCGGGAGCTCCTACAATGAG. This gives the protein CASSVTGGSSYNE. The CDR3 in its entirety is CASSVTGGSSYNEQFF. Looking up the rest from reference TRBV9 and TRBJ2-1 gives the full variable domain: DSGVTQTPKHLITATGQRVTLRCSPRSGDLSVYWYQQSLDQGLQFLIQYYNGEERAKGNILERFSAQQFPDLHSELNLSSLELGDSALYFCASSVTGGSSYNEQFFGPGTRLTVL.

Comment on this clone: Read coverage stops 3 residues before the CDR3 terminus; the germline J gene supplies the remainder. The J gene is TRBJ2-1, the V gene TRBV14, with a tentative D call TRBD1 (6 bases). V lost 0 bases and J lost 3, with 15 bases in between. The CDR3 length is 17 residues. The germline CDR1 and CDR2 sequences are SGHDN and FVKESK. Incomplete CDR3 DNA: TGTGCCAGCAGCCAAGATCAGAACAGGGTTGGCTACAATGAG. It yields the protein CASSQDQNRVGYNE. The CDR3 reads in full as CASSQDQNRVGYNEQFF.

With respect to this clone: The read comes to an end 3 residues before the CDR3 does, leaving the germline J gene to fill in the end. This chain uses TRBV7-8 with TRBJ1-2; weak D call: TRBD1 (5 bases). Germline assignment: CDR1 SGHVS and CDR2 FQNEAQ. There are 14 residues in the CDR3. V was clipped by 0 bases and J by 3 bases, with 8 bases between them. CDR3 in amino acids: CASSLAQGYYGYTF. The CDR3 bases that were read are TGTGCCAGCAGCTTAGCCCAGGGATACTATGGC. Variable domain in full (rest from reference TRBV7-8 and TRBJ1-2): GAGVSQSPRYKVAKRGQDVALRCDPISGHVSLFWYQQALGQGPEFLTYFQNEAQLDKSGLPSDRFFAERPEGSVSTLKIQRTQQEDSAVYLCASSLAQGYYGYTFGSGTRLTVV.

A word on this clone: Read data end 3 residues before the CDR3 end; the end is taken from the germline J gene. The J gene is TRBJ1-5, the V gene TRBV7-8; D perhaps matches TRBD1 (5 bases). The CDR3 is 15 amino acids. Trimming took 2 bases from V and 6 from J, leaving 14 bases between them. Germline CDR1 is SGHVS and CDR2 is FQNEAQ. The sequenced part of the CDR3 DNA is TGTGCCAGCAGCTTACCGGGACTACAATCTCAGCCC. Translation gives CASSLPGLQSQP. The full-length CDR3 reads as CASSLPGLQSQPQHF.

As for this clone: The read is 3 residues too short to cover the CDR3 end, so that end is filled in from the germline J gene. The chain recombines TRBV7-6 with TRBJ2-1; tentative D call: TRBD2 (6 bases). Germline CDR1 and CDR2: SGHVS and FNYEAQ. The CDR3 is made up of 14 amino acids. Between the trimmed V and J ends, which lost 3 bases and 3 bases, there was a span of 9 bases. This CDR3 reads CASSLAGNYNEQFF. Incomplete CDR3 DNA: TGTGCCAGCAGCTTGGCGGGGAACTACAATGAG.